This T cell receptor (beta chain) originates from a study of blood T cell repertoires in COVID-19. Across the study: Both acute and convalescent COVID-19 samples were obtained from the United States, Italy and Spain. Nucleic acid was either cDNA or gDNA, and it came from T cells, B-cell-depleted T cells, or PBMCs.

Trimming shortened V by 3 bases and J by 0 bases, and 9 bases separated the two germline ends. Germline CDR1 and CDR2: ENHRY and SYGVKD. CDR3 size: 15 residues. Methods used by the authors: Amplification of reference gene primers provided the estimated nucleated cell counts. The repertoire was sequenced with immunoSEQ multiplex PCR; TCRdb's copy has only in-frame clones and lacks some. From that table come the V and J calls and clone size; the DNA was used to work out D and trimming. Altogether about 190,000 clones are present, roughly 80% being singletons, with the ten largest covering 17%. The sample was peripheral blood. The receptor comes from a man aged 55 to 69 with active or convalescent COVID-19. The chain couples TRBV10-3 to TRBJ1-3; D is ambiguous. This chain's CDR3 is CAISETGPSGNTIYF. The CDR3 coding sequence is TGTGCCATCAGTGAAACGGGTCCCTCTGGAAACACCATATATTTT.